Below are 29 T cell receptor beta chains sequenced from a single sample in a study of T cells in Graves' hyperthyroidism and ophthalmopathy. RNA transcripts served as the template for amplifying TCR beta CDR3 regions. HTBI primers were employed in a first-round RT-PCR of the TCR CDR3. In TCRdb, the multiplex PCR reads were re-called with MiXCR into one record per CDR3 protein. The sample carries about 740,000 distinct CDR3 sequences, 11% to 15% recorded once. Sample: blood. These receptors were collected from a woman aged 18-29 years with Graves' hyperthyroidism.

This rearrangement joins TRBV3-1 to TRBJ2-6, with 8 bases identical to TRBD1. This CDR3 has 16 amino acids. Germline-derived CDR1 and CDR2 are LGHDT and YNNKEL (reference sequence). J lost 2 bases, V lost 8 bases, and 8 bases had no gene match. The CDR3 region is CASHGQGTPGANVLTF. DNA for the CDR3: TGTGCCAGCCACGGACAGGGAACGCCTGGGGCCAACGTCCTGACTTTC.

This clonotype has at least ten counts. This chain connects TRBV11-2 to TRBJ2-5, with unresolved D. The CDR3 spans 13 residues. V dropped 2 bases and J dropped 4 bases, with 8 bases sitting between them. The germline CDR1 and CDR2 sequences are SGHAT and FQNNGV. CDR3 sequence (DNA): TGTGCCAGCAGCTTATCGAGCGCAGAGACCCAGTACTTC. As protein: CASSLSSAETQYF.

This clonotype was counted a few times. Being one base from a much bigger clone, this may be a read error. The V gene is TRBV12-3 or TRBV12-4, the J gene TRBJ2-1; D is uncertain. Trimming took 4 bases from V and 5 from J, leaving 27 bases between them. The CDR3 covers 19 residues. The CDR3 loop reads CASSSEERVRDTIHNEQFF. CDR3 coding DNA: TGTGCCAGCAGTTCAGAAGAACGCGTCAGAGACACGATTCACAATGAGCAGTTCTTC.

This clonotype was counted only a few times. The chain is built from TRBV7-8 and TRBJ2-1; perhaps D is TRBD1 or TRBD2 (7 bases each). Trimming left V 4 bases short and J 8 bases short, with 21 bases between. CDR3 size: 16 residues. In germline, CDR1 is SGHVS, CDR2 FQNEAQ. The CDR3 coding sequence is TGTGCCAGCAGCTCGAGGGGGGGGACAGAACTTGATGAGCAGTTCTTC. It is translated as CASSSRGGTELDEQFF.

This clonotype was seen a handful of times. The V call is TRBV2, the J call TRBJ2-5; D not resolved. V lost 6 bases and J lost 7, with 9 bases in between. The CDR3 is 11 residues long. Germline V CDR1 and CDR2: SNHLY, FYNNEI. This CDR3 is CASRLSVTQYF. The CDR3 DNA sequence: TGTGCCAGCAGGTTGTCCGTGACCCAGTACTTC.

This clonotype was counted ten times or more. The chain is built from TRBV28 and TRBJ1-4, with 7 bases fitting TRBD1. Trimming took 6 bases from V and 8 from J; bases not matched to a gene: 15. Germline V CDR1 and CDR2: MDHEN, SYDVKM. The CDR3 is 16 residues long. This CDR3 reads CASSTARQGGWEKLFF. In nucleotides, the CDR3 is TGTGCCAGCAGCACCGCTCGACAGGGCGGGTGGGAAAAACTGTTTTTT. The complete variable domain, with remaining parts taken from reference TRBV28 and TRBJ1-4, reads DVKVTQSSRYLVKRTGEKVFLECVQDMDHENMFWYRQDPGLGLRLIYFSYDVKMKEKGDIPEGYSVSREKKERFSLILESASTNQTSMYLCASSTARQGGWEKLFFGSGTQLSVL.

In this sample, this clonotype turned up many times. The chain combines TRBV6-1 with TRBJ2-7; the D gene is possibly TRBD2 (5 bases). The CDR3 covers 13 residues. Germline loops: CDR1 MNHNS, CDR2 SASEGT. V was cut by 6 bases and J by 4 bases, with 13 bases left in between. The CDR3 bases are TGTGCCAGCAGCAGTACTAGGAAGTACGAGCAGTACTTC. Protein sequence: CASSSTRKYEQYF.

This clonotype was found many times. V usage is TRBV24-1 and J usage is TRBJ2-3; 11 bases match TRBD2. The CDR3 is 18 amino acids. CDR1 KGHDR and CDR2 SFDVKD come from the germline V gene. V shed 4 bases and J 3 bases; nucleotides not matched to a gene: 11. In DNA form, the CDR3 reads TGTGCCACCAGTGACTCCACTAGCGGGAGAGCATTGACAGATACGCAGTATTTT. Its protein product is CATSDSTSGRALTDTQYF.

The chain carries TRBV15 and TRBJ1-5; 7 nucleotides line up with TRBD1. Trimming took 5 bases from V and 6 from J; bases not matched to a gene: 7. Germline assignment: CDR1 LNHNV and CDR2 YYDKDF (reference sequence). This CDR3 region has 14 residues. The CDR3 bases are TGTGCCACCAGCGTCCGACAGGGAGTTCAGCCCCAGCATTTT. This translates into CATSVRQGVQPQHF.

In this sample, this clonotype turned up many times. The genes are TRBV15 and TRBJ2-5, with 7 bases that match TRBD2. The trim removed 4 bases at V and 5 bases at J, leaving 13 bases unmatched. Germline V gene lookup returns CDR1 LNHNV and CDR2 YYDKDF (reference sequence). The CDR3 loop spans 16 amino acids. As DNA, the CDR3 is TGTGCCACCAGCACCGGGACGGACCTGGGAGGGGAGACCCAGTACTTC. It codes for CATSTGTDLGGETQYF.

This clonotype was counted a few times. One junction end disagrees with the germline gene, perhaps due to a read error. CDR3 region: CASSEGRATNGKLFF. Written as DNA, the CDR3 is TGTGCCAGCAGTGAGGGCAGGGCGACTAATGGAAAACTGTTTTTT. The V call is TRBV2, the J call TRBJ1-4; D possibly corresponds to TRBD1 (5 bases). The germline CDR1 and CDR2 sequences are SNHLY and FYNNEI. The CDR3 has 15 residues.

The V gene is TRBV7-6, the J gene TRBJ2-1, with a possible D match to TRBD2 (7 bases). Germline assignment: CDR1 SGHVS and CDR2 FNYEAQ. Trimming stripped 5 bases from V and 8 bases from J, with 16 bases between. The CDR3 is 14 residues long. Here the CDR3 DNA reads TGTGCCAGCAGCCTAGATCTAGGGGGGGATGAGCAGTTCTTC. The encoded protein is CASSLDLGGDEQFF. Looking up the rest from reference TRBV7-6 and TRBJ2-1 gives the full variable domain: GAGVSQSPRYKVTKRGQDVALRCDPISGHVSLYWYRQALGQGPEFLTYFNYEAQQDKSGLPNDRFSAERPEGSISTLTIQRTEQRDSAMYRCASSLDLGGDEQFFGPGTRLTVL.

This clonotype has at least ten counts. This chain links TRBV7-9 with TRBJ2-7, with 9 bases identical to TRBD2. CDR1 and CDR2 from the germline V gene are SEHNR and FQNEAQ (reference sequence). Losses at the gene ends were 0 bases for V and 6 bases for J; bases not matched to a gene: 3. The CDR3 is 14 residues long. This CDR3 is CASSLASGSTEQYF. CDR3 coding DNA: TGTGCCAGCAGCTTAGCTAGCGGGAGCACCGAGCAGTACTTC.

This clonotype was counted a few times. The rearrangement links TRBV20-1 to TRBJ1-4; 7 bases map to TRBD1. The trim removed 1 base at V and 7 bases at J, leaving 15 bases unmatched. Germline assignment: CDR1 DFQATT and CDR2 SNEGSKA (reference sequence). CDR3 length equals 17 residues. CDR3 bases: TGCAGTGCTAGAGTTGACCCAAGGGGGCGTCTGGGTGAAAAACTGTTTTTT. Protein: CSARVDPRGRLGEKLFF.

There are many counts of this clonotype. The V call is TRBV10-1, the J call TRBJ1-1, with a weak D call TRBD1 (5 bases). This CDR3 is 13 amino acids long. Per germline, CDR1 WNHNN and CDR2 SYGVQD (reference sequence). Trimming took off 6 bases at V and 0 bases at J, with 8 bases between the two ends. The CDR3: CASRDTMNTEAFF. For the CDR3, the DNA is TGCGCCAGCAGGGACACAATGAACACTGAAGCTTTCTTT.

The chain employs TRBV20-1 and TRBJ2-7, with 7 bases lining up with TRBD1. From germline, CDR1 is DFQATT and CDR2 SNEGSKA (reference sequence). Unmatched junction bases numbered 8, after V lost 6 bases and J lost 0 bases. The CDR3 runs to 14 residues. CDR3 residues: CSAHLRQGSYEQYF. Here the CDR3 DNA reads TGCAGTGCCCATTTGCGACAGGGCTCCTACGAGCAGTACTTC.

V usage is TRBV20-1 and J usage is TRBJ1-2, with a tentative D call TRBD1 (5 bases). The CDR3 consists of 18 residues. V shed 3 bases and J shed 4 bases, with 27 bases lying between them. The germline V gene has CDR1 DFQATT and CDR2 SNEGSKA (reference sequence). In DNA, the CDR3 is TGCAGTGCTAGTGGGGACCAGCCGATATGGGGGATTCTCTATGGCTACACCTTC. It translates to CSASGDQPIWGILYGYTF.

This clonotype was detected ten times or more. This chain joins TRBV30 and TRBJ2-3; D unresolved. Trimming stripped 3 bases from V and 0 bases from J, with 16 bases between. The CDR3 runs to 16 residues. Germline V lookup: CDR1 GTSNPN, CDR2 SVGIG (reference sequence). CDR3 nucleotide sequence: TGTGCCTGGAGCGGACCAGAATACTTTAGCACAGATACGCAGTATTTT. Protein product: CAWSGPEYFSTDTQYF.

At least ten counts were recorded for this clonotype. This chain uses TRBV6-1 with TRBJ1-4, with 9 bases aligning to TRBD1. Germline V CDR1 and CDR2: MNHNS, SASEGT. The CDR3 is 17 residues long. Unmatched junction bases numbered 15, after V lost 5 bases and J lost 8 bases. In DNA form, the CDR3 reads TGTGCCAGCAGTAGGACGGGACAGGGAGGGACTGGGGAAAAACTGTTTTTT. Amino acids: CASSRTGQGGTGEKLFF.

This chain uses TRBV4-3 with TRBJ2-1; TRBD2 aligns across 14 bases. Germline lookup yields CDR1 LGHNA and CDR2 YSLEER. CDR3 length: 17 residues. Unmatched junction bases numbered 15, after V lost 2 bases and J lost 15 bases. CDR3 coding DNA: TGCGCCAGCAGCCAAATTTCCGCTTCGGGGACTAGCGGGAGACGGTTCTTC. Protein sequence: CASSQISASGTSGRRFF.

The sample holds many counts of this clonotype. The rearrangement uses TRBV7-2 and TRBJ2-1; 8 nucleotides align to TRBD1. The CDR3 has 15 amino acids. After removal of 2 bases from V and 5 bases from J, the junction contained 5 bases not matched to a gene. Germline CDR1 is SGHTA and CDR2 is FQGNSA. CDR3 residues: CASSLQGAQNNEQFF. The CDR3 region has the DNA TGTGCCAGCAGCTTACAGGGGGCGCAAAACAATGAGCAGTTCTTC.

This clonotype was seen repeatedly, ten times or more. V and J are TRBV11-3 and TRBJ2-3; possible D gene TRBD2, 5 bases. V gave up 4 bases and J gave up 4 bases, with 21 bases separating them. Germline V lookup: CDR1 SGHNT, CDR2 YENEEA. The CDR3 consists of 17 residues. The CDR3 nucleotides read TGTGCCAGCAGCTCCCCCGGGATGCCAGACGTCTCAGATACGCAGTATTTT. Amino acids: CASSSPGMPDVSDTQYF.

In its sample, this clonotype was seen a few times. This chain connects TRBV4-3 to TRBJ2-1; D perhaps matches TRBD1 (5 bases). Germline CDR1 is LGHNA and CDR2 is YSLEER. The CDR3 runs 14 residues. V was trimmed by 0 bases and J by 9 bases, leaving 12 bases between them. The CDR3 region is CASSQEFPGIEQFF. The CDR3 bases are TGCGCCAGCAGCCAAGAATTCCCAGGGATTGAGCAGTTCTTC.

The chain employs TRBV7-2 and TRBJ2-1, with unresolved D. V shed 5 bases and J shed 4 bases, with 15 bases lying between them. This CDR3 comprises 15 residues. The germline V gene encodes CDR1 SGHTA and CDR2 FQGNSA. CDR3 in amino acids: CASSTPYRAYNEQFF. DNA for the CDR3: TGTGCCAGCAGCACTCCCTATCGTGCGTACAATGAGCAGTTCTTC.

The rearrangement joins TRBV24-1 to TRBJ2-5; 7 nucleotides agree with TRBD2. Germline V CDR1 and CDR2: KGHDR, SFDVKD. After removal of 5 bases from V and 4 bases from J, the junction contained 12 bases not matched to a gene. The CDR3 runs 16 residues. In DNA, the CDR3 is TGTGCCACCAGTGTACGAAGGGAGCGGGAAGTAGAGACCCAGTACTTC. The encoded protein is CATSVRREREVETQYF.

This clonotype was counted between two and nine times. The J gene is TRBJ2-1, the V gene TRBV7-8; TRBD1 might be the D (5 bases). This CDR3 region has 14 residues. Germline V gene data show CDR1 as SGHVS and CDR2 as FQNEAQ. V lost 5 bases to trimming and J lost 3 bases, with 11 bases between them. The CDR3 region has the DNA TGTGCCAGCAGCACCCTGACAGTCTACAATGAGCAGTTCTTC. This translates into CASSTLTVYNEQFF. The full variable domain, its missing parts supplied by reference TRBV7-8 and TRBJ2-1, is GAGVSQSPRYKVAKRGQDVALRCDPISGHVSLFWYQQALGQGPEFLTYFQNEAQLDKSGLPSDRFFAERPEGSVSTLKIQRTQQEDSAVYLCASSTLTVYNEQFFGPGTRLTVL.

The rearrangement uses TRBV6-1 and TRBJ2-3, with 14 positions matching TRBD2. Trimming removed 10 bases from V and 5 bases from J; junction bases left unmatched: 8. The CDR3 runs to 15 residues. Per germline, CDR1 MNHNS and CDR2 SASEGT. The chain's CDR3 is CATGLAGGLGDTQYF. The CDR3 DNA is TGTGCCACCGGACTAGCGGGAGGATTGGGAGATACGCAGTATTTT.

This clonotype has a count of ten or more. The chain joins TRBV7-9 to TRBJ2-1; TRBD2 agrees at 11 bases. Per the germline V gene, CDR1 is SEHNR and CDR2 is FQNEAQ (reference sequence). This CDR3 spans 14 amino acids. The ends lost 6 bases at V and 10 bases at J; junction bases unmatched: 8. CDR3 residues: CASRVAGGLYEQFF. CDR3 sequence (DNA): TGTGCCAGCAGAGTAGCGGGAGGGCTTTACGAGCAGTTCTTC.

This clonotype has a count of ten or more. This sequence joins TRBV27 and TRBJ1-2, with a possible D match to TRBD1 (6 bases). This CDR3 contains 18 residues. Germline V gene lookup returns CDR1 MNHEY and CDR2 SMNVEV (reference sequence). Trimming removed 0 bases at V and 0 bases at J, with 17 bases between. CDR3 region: CASSLSLTRGDANYGYTF. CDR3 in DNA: TGTGCCAGCAGTTTATCTCTAACCAGGGGCGATGCTAACTATGGCTACACCTTC.